The 12 T cell receptor beta chains given below trace back to one sample, sequenced in a study of blood T cell repertoires in COVID-19. The assay was immunoSEQ multiplex PCR, and TCRdb's table has in-frame clones only and misses some. The sample consists of 150,000 or so clones, 82% of them appearing once. The sample taken for sequencing was peripheral blood. These TCRs come from a woman aged 40-49 years with COVID-19, enrolled during active disease.

The genes are TRBV6-4 and TRBJ2-1, with D hard to call. Germline values: CDR1 MRHNA, CDR2 SNTAGT. V was trimmed by 5 bases and J by 2 bases, leaving 16 bases between them. The CDR3 runs to 16 residues. The DNA of the CDR3 is TGTGCCAGCAGTTCGGTGCCCGGGTCCCCCTACAATGAGCAGTTCTTC. Translating gives CASSSVPGSPYNEQFF.

The chain couples TRBV2 to TRBJ2-5, with a tentative D call TRBD2 (6 bases). This CDR3 has 14 residues. Germline V CDR1 and CDR2: SNHLY, FYNNEI. Trimming left V 7 bases short and J 0 bases short, with 12 bases between. CDR3: CASKMEGNQETQYF. In DNA, the CDR3 is TGTGCCAGCAAGATGGAGGGAAACCAAGAGACCCAGTACTTC.

This sequence joins TRBV11-2 and TRBJ1-4; D is undetermined. The length of the CDR3 is 16 residues. V gave up 1 base and J gave up 6 bases, with 15 bases separating them. Germline CDR1 is SGHAT and CDR2 is FQNNGV. The CDR3 DNA reads as TGTGCCAGCAGCTTAGCTGCCACCCTTCGGGATGAAAAACTGTTTTTT. As protein: CASSLAATLRDEKLFF.

This clone was picked up a small number of times. This rearrangement joins TRBV19 to TRBJ2-1, with TRBD1 identical over 8 bases. Trimming cost V 3 bases and J 8 bases; bases outside gene matches: 6. Germline V CDR1 and CDR2: LNHDA, SQIVND (reference sequence). This CDR3 is built from 14 residues. The CDR3 DNA reads TGTGCCAGTAGTATCCGGACAGGGTATGATGAGCAGTTCTTC. Protein product: CASSIRTGYDEQFF.

This chain uses TRBV9 with TRBJ1-6; D unclear. The V end lost 2 bases, the J end lost 7 bases, and 16 bases lay between the germline ends. Germline V gene data show CDR1 as SGDLS and CDR2 as YYNGEE. The CDR3 contains 16 residues. CDR3 protein: CASSVEVTQLNSPLHF. In nucleotides, the CDR3 is TGTGCCAGCAGCGTTGAGGTAACCCAACTAAATTCACCCCTCCACTTT. Full variable domain (rest looked up from reference TRBV9 and TRBJ1-6): DSGVTQTPKHLITATGQRVTLRCSPRSGDLSVYWYQQSLDQGLQFLIQYYNGEERAKGNILERFSAQQFPDLHSELNLSSLELGDSALYFCASSVEVTQLNSPLHFGNGTRLTVT.

The chain carries TRBV7-2 and TRBJ2-1, with a tentative D call TRBD1 (6 bases). The germline V gene has CDR1 SGHTA and CDR2 FQGNSA. The V end lost 2 bases, the J end lost 4 bases, and 15 bases lay between the germline ends. The CDR3 has 16 amino acids. The CDR3 protein is CASSLRKQGSYNEQFF. The CDR3 nucleotides read TGTGCCAGCAGCTTAAGAAAACAGGGTTCTTACAATGAGCAGTTCTTC.

This clone was recorded only once. V usage is TRBV6-1 and J usage is TRBJ1-5; D ambiguous. Germline lookup yields CDR1 MNHNS and CDR2 SASEGT. V was clipped by 6 bases and J by 5 bases, with 17 bases between them. CDR3 length: 15 amino acids. Here the CDR3 DNA reads TGTGCCAGCAGCTGGTCGTTCCGGGAGGATCAGCCCCAGCATTTT. Amino acids: CASSWSFREDQPQHF.

This clone has only one observation. The rearrangement joins TRBV5-1 to TRBJ1-1; tentative D call: TRBD1 (6 bases). Trimming removed 3 bases from V and 4 bases from J, with 25 bases in between. The CDR3 extends over 18 amino acids. CDR1 SGHRS and CDR2 YFSETQ come from the germline V gene. CDR3 region: CASSSGRGESDRGTEAFF. CDR3 nucleotides: TGCGCCAGCAGCTCTGGCAGGGGTGAAAGCGATCGGGGCACTGAAGCTTTCTTT.

This clone occurred once. This sequence joins TRBV5-6 and TRBJ1-1; no definite D call. The germline CDR1 and CDR2 sequences are SGHDT and YYEEEE. Trimming pared 3 bases from V and 6 bases from J, leaving 12 bases between. The CDR3 has 13 amino acids. CDR3 DNA sequence: TGTGCCAGCAGCTCCCTAGGAGCCGCTGAAGCTTTCTTT. Translation gives CASSSLGAAEAFF.

This clone was counted once. The gene calls are TRBV7-6 and TRBJ2-2, with a tentative D call TRBD1 (6 bases). V lost 6 bases to trimming and J lost 6 bases, with 14 bases between them. The CDR3 length is 14 residues. Germline V gene data show CDR1 as SGHVS and CDR2 as FNYEAQ. Here the CDR3 reads CASRQTGTPGELFF. CDR3 in DNA: TGTGCCAGCAGACAAACAGGGACCCCCGGGGAGCTGTTTTTT.

The rearrangement joins TRBV5-6 to TRBJ1-5; D not certain. V gave up 3 bases and J gave up 4 bases, with 14 bases separating them. The CDR3 totals 15 residues. The V gene's germline CDR1 is SGHDT and CDR2 YYEEEE. In nucleotides, the CDR3 is TGTGCCAGCAGCTACTCAAAAATCTGGAATCAGCCCCAGCATTTT. This translates into CASSYSKIWNQPQHF.

This clone was picked up a small number of times. The rearrangement links TRBV7-9 to TRBJ2-1; 13 nucleotides match TRBD2. Germline CDR1 is SEHNR and CDR2 is FQNEAQ (reference sequence). Trimming removed 4 bases from V and 15 bases from J; junction bases left unmatched: 15. The CDR3 contains 16 residues. CDR3 protein: CASSWQRTSGSPSLFF. The CDR3 DNA reads as TGTGCCAGCAGCTGGCAAAGGACTAGCGGGAGTCCTTCACTGTTCTTC. Full variable domain (remainder filled in from reference TRBV7-9 and TRBJ2-1): DTGVSQNPRHKITKRGQNVTFRCDPISEHNRLYWYRQTLGQGPEFLTYFQNEAQLEKSRLLSDRFSAERPKGSFSTLEIQRTEQGDSAMYLCASSWQRTSGSPSLFFGPGTRLTVL.